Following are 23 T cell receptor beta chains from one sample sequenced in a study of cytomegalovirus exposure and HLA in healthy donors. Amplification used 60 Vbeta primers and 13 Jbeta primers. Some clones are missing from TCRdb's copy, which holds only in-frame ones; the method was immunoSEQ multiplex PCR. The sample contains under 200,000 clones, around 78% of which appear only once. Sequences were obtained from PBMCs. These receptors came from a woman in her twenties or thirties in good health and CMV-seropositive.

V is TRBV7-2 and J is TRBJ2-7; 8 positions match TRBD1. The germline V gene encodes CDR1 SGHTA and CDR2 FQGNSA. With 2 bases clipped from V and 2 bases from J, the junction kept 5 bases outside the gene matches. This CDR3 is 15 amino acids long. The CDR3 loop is CASSLTGGPTYEQYF. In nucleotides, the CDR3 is TGTGCCAGCAGCTTAACAGGGGGTCCCACCTACGAGCAGTACTTC.

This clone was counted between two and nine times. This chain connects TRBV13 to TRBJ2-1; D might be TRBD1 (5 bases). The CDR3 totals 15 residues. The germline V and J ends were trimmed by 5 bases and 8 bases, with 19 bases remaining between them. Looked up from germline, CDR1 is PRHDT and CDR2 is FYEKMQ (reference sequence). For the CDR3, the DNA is TGTGCCAGCAGCCGCAGGGCTAACCCTGAGGATGAGCAGTTCTTC. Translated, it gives CASSRRANPEDEQFF.

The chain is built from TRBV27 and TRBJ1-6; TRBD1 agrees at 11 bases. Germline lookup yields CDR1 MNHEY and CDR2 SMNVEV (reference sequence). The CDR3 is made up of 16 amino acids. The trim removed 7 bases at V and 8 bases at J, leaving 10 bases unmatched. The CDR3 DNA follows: TGTGCCAGCACTCTGCTAGCGGGACAGGGGGATTCACCCCTCCACTTT. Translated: CASTLLAGQGDSPLHF.

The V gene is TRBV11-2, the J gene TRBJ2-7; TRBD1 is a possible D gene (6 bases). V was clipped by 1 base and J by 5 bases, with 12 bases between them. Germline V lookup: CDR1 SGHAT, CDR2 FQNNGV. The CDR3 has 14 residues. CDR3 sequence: CASSLGGLLDEQYF. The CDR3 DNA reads TGTGCCAGCAGCTTAGGGGGGCTACTGGACGAGCAGTACTTC. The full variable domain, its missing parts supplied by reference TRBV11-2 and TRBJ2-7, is EAGVAQSPRYKIIEKRQSVAFWCNPISGHATLYWYQQILGQGPKLLIQFQNNGVVDDSQLPKDRFSAERLKGVDSTLKIQPAKLEDSAVYLCASSLGGLLDEQYFGPGTRLTVT.

The CDR3, as DNA: TGTGCCAGCCGAGGAGGGTCGGTGCCCTATGGCTACACCTTC. It yields the protein CASRGGSVPYGYTF. J is TRBJ1-2 and V is TRBV28, with D unclear. Germline values: CDR1 MDHEN, CDR2 SYDVKM. The germline V and J ends were trimmed by 8 bases and 4 bases, with 17 bases remaining between them. This CDR3 region has 14 residues.

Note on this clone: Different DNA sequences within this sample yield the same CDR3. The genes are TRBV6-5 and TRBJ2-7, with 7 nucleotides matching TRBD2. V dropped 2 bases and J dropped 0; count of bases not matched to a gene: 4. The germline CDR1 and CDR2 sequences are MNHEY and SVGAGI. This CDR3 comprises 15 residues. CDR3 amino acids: CASSYSGGSSYEQYF. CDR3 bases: TGTGCCAGCAGTTACAGTGGCGGGAGCTCCTACGAGCAGTACTTC.

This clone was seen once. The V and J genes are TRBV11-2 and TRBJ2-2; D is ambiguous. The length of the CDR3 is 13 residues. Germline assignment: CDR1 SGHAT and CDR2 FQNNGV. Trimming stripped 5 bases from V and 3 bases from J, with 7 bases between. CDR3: CASSPTYTGELFF. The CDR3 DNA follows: TGTGCCAGCAGCCCTACCTACACCGGGGAGCTGTTTTTT.

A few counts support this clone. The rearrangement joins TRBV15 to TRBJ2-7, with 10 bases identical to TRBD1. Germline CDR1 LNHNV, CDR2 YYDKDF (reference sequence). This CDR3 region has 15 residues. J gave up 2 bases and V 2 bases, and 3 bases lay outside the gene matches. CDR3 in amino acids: CATSRPGQGTYEQYF. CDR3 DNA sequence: TGTGCCACCAGCAGACCGGGACAGGGGACCTACGAGCAGTACTTC.

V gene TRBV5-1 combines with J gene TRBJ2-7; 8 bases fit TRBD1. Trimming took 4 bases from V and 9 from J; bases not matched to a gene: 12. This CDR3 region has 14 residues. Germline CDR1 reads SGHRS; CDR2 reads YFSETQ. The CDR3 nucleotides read TGCGCCAGCAGCATACAGGGGGTTAAGGGCCTGCAGTACTTC. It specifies CASSIQGVKGLQYF.

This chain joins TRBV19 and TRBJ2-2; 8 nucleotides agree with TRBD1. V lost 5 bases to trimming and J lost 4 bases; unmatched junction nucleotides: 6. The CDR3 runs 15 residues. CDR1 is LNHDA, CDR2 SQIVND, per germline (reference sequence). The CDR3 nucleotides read TGTGCCAGTAGTTTCGGACAGGGTAGCACCGGGGAGCTGTTTTTT. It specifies CASSFGQGSTGELFF.

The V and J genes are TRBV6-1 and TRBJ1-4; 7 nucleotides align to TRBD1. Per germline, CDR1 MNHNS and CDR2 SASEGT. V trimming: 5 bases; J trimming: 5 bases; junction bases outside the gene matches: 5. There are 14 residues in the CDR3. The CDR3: CASSSGGLNEKLFF. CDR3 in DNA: TGTGCCAGCAGTTCAGGGGGATTGAATGAAAAACTGTTTTTT.

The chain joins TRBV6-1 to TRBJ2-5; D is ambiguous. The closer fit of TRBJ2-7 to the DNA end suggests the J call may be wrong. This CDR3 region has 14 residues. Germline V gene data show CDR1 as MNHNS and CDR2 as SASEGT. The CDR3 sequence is CASSDLYATYEQYF. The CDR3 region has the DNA TGTGCCAGCAGTGATTTGTACGCTACCTACGAGCAGTACTTC.

CDR3 region: CASSPGDSSTEAFF. As DNA, the CDR3 is TGTGCCAGCTCACCTGGGGACAGCAGCACTGAAGCTTTCTTT. The V call is TRBV18, the J call TRBJ1-1; 7 bases align to TRBD1. Trimming removed 3 bases from V and 4 bases from J; junction bases left unmatched: 5. CDR3 length: 14 amino acids. Germline values: CDR1 KGHSH, CDR2 LQKENI.

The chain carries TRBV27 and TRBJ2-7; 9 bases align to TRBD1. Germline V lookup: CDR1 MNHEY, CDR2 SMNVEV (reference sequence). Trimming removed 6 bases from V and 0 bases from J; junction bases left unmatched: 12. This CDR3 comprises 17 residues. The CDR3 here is CASSRQSGTGSSYEQYF. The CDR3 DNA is TGTGCCAGCAGCAGACAATCCGGGACAGGGAGCTCCTACGAGCAGTACTTC.

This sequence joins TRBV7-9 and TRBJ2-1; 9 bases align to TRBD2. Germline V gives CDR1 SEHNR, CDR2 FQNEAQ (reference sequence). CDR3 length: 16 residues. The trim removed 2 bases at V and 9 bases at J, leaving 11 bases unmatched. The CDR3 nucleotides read TGTGCCAGCAGCTTAACGGCGGGAGGGGGTCGGCGTGAGCAGTTCTTC. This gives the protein CASSLTAGGGRREQFF.

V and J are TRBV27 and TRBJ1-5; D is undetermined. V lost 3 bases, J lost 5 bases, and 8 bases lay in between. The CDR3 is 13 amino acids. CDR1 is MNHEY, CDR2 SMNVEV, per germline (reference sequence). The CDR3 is CASSLTYDQPQHF. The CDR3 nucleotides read TGTGCCAGCAGTTTGACATACGATCAGCCCCAGCATTTT.

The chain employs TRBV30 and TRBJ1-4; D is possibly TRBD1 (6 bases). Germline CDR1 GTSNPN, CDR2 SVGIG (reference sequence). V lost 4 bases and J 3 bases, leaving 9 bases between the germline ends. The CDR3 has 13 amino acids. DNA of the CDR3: TGTGCCTGGACCAGGGGTTCTAATGAAAAACTGTTTTTT. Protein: CAWTRGSNEKLFF.

In DNA form, the CDR3 reads TGTGCCAGTAGTGGGGCTTCCTCTGGAAACACCATATATTTT. This sequence encodes CASSGASSGNTIYF. The chain is built from TRBV19 and TRBJ1-3; D possibly corresponds to TRBD1 (5 bases). The CDR3 length is 14 residues. The germline V gene encodes CDR1 LNHDA and CDR2 SQIVND (reference sequence). Trimming removed 5 bases from V and 0 bases from J, with 8 bases in between.

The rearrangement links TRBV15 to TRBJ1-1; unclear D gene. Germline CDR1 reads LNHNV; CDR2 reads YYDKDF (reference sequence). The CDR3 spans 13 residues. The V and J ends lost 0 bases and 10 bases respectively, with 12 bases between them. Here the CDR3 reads CATSRDRGRLAFF. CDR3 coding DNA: TGTGCCACCAGCAGAGATAGAGGGAGGTTAGCTTTCTTT.

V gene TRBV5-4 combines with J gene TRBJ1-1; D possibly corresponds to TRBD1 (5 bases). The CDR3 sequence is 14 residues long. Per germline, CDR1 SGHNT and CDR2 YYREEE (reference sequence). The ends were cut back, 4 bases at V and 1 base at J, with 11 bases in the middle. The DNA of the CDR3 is TGTGCCAGCAGCCCGGACATTACGAACACTGAAGCTTTCTTT. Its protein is CASSPDITNTEAFF.

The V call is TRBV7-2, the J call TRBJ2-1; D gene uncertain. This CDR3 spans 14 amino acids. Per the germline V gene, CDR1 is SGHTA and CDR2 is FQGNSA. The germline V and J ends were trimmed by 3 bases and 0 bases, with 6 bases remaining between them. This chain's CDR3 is CASSLVSSYNEQFF. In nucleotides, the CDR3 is TGTGCCAGCAGCTTGGTCAGCTCCTACAATGAGCAGTTCTTC.

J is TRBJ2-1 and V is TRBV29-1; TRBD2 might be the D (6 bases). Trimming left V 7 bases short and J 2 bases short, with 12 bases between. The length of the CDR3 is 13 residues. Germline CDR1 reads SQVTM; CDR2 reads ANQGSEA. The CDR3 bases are TGCAGCGCTCGACTAGTAGCCTACAATGAGCAGTTCTTC. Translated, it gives CSARLVAYNEQFF.

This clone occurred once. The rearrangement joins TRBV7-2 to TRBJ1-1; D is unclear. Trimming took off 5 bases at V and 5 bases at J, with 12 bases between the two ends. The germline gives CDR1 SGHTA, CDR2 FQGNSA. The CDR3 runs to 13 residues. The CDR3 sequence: CASSPEGGTEAFF. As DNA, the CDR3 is TGTGCCAGCAGCCCCGAGGGCGGGACTGAAGCTTTCTTT.